This TCR beta chain stems from a study of OX40 agonist ivuxolimab in advanced cancers. Study results and limitations: Expanded clones were, on average, more numerous among CD8+ T cells than CD4+.

In its sample, this clone was seen once. The antigen is unknown. The assay was immunoSEQ multiplex PCR, and TCRdb's table has in-frame clones only and misses some. The sample yields about 83,000 clones, less than 85% seen once. The CDR3 sequence is 13 residues long. Deletions cut 1 base from V and 4 bases from J, with 8 bases between. Germline CDR1 is SGHNT and CDR2 is YYREEE (reference sequence). The sample in question was CD4+ or CD8+ T cells sorted from blood, obtained in a trial of the OX40 agonist ivuxolimab. This receptor was identified in an adult with an advanced solid tumor such as melanoma, head and neck, liver or kidney cancer. The chain couples TRBV5-4 to TRBJ1-2, with D hard to call. The CDR3 DNA reads as TGTGCCAGCAGCTTGCCCGGTGTCTATGGCTACACCTTC. Translating it yields CASSLPGVYGYTF.